The 2 T cell receptor beta chains given below trace back to one sample, sequenced in a study of T-cell reconstitution after alpha-beta-depleted transplantation in children (dated by TCRdb to 2016 to 2018). The meaning of the sample's treatment or condition label: allogeneic hematopoietic cell transplantation with graft depleted of TCRalphabeta T cells and CD19 B cells. The method behind the library was PCR. The run used an Illumina HiSeq 2500. Molecular barcoding was employed in the preparation of TCR libraries, with unique molecular identifiers being used to normalize TCRbeta repertoire quantification. Clones were called with MiXCR by TCRdb after fastp trimmed the public reads at Q25, and only in-frame beta chains were retained. Identical CDR3 proteins give one entry, which carries the most common genes and DNA. Recorded for this sample are more than 500,000 distinct CDR3 sequences; roughly 10% of them occurred a single time. Clones ranked in the top ten supply 13% to 15% of the sample.

The source was PBMCs, mostly from graft donor cells, collected 180 days after TCRalphabeta/CD19-depleted stem cell transplant. Every receptor here comes from a female patient between 2 and 10 years old who had a stem cell transplant for aplastic anemia, so the T cells may come from the graft donor.

The rearrangement joins TRBV6-1 to TRBJ2-5; 8 bases fit TRBD2. Germline trimming cut 7 bases from V and 5 bases from J; bases unmatched to any gene: 9. Germline CDR1 is MNHNS and CDR2 is SASEGT. CDR3 length: 14 residues. CDR3 sequence (DNA): TGTGCCAGCACCCTCTACGGGGGGGCCGAGACCCAGTACTTC. Protein sequence: CASTLYGGAETQYF.

The chain has TRBV4-3 and TRBJ1-1, with no clear D. The length of the CDR3 is 18 residues. Trimming stripped 1 base from V and 1 base from J, with 19 bases between. Per the germline V gene, CDR1 is LGHNA and CDR2 is YSLEER. CDR3 in amino acids: CASSQGMGSGLGNTEAFF. In nucleotides, the CDR3 is TGCGCCAGCAGCCAAGGAATGGGATCCGGGCTAGGGAACACTGAAGCTTTCTTT.